A selection of T cell receptor beta chains follows, all from one sample in a study of blood T cells in healthy people across ages. TCRdb redid the calling of the 5' RACE reads with MiXCR, one entry per CDR3 protein. The table records roughly 860,000 distinct CDR3 sequences, 60% to 80% of them present only once. The sequenced sample was blood. Receptor source: a man aged 30 to 45 in good health. CDR3s include the opening cysteine and the closing phenylalanine or tryptophan. The D gene is left open where the match is weak. Some rows mark clone size as missing; the rest say once, few, many or name a class of expanded clone.

j_call: TRBJ1-1; v_call: TRBV5-8; d_call: -; clone_size: -; cdr3_aa: CASRAGGHMNTEAFF; cdr3_nt: TGTGCCAGCAGAGCGGGCGGACACATGAACACTGAAGCTTTCTTT
j_call: TRBJ1-1; v_call: TRBV4-2; d_call: -; clone_size: few; cdr3_aa: CASSPHWVRTEAFF; cdr3_nt: TGTGCCAGCAGCCCTCACTGGGTTCGCACTGAAGCTTTCTTT
j_call: TRBJ2-7; v_call: TRBV21-1; d_call: -; clone_size: few; cdr3_aa: CVSGAGVTYEQYF; cdr3_nt: TGTGTCAGCGGGGCCGGGGTCACTTACGAGCAGTACTTC
j_call: TRBJ2-2; v_call: TRBV10-3; d_call: -; clone_size: -; cdr3_aa: CARSHTNTGELFF; cdr3_nt: TGTGCCAGGAGCCACACGAACACCGGGGAGCTGTTTTTT
j_call: TRBJ1-1; v_call: TRBV29-1; d_call: TRBD1; clone_size: few; cdr3_aa: CSVEWDRGTEAFF; cdr3_nt: TGCAGCGTTGAATGGGACAGGGGCACTGAAGCTTTCTTT
j_call: TRBJ1-5; v_call: TRBV7-2; d_call: -; clone_size: -; cdr3_aa: CASSLLPGEVSNQPQHF; cdr3_nt: TGTGCCAGCAGCTTATTACCGGGGGAAGTCAGCAATCAGCCCCAGCATTTT
j_call: TRBJ2-3; v_call: TRBV6-5; d_call: -; clone_size: -; cdr3_aa: CASSYSGVRSSTDTQYF; cdr3_nt: TGTGCCAGCAGTTACTCAGGGGTTAGATCTAGTACAGATACGCAGTATTTT
j_call: TRBJ1-2; v_call: TRBV9; d_call: -; clone_size: once; cdr3_aa: CASSVPGYGYTF; cdr3_nt: TGTGCCAGCAGCGTACCAGGCTATGGCTACACCTTC
j_call: TRBJ2-7; v_call: TRBV5-5; d_call: -; clone_size: few; cdr3_aa: CASTPSGARGEQYF; cdr3_nt: TGTGCCAGCACCCCTTCTGGGGCCAGAGGAGAGCAGTACTTC
j_call: TRBJ1-6; v_call: TRBV20-1; d_call: -; clone_size: few; cdr3_aa: CSASVEVGSPLHF; cdr3_nt: TGCAGTGCTTCCGTGGAGGTCGGTTCACCCCTCCACTTT
j_call: TRBJ1-5; v_call: TRBV4-1; d_call: -; clone_size: -; cdr3_aa: CASSQETRWSNQPQHF; cdr3_nt: TGCGCCAGCAGCCAAGAGACCCGGTGGAGCAATCAGCCCCAGCATTTT
j_call: TRBJ1-2; v_call: TRBV28; d_call: -; clone_size: -; cdr3_aa: CASSTNSDRGYTF; cdr3_nt: TGTGCCAGCAGTACCAACAGTGACCGGGGCTACACCTTC